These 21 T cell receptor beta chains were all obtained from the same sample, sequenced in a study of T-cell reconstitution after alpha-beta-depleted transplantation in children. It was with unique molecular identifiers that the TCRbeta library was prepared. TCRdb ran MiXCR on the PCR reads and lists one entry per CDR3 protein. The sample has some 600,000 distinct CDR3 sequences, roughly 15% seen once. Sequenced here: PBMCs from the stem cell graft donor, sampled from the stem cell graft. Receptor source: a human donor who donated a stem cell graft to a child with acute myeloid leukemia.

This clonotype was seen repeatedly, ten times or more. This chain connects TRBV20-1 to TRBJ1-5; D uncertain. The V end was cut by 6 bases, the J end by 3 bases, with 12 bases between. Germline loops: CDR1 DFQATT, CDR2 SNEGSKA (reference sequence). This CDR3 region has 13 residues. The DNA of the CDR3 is TGCAGTGCGGAAACGAGGGCCAATCAGCCCCAGCATTTT. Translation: CSAETRANQPQHF.

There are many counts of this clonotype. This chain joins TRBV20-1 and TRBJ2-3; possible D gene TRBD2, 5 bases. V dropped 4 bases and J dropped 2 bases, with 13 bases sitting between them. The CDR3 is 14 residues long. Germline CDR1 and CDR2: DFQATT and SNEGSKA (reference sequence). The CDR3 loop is CSATYGDPTDTQYF. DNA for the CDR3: TGCAGTGCTACCTACGGGGATCCCACAGATACGCAGTATTTT.

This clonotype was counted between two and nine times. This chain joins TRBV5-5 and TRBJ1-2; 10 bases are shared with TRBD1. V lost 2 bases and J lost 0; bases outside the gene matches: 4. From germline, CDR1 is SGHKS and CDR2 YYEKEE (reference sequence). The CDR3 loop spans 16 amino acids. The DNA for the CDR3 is TGTGCCAGCAGCTTTCGGACAGGGGGAGCTAACTATGGCTACACCTTC. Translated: CASSFRTGGANYGYTF.

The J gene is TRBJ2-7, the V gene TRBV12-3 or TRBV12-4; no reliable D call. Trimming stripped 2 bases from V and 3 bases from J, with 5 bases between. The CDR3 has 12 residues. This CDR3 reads CASSLRDYEQYF. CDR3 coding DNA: TGTGCCAGCAGTTTAAGAGACTACGAGCAGTACTTC.

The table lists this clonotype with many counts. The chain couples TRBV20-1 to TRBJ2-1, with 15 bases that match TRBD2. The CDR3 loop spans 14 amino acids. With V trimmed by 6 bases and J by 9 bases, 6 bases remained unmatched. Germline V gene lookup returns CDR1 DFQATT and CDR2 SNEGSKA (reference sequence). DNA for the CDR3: TGCAGTGCCCGGACTAGCGGGGGGGCTAGTGAGCAGTTCTTC. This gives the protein CSARTSGGASEQFF.

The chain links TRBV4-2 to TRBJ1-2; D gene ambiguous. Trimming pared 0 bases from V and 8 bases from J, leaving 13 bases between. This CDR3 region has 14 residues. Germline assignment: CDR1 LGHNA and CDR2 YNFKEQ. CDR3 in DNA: TGTGCCAGCAGCCAAGACCCTTCGTCGGTCGGCTACACCTTC. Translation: CASSQDPSSVGYTF.

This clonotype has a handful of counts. The CDR3 nucleotides are TGTGCCAGCAGCTGGAACGAGATTGCCAGCAATCAGCCCCAGCATTTT. It yields the protein CASSWNEIASNQPQHF. This chain uses TRBV7-2 with TRBJ1-5, with no clear D. Looked up from germline, CDR1 is SGHTA and CDR2 is FQGNSA. The CDR3 is 16 residues long. V was shortened by 4 bases and J by 1 base, with 14 bases between the two germline ends.

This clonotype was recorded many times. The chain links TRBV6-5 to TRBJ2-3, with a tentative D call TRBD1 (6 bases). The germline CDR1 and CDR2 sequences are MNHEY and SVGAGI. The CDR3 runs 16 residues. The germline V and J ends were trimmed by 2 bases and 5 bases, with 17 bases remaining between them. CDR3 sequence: CASSYGVGTNEDTQYF. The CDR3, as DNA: TGTGCCAGCAGTTACGGGGTCGGGACAAATGAAGATACGCAGTATTTT.

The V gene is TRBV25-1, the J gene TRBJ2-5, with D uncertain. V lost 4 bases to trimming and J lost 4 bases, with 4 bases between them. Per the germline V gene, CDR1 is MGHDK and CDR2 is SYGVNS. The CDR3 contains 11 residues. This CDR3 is CASSVLETQYF. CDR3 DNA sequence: TGTGCCAGCAGTGTGCTAGAGACCCAGTACTTC.

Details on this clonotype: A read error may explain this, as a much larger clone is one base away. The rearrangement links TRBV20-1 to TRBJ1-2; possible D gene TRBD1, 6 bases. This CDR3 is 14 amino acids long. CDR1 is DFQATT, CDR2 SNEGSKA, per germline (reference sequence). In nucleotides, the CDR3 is TGCAGTGCTAGAGATCGGCAGGGGAACTATGGCTACGCCTTC. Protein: CSARDRQGNYGYAF.

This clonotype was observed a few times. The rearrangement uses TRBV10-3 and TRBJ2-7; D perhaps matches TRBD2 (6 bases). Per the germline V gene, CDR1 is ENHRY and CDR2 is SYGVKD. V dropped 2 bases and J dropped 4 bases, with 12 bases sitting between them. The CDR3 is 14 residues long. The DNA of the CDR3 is TGTGCCATCAGTGAGGGTAGCGGCTTTTACGAGCAGTACGTC. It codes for CAISEGSGFYEQYV.

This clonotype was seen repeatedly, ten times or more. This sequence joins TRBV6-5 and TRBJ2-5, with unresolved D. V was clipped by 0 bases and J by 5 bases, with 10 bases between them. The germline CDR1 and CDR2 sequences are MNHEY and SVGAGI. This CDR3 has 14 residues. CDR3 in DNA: TGTGCCAGCAGTTACTCGCCCTTCCAGGAGACCCAGTACTTC. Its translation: CASSYSPFQETQYF.

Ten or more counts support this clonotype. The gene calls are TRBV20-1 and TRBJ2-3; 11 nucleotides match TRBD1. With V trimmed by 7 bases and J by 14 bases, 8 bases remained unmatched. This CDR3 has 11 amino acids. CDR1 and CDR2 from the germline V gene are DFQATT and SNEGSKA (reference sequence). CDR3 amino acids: CSVPDRGLRYF. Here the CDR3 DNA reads TGCAGTGTTCCGGACAGGGGGCTTCGGTATTTT.

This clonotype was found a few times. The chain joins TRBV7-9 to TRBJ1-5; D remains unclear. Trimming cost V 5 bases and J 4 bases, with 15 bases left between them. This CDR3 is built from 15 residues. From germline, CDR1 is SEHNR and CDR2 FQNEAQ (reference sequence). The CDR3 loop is CASSPSGRLNQPQHF. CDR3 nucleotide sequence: TGTGCCAGCAGCCCCAGCGGGAGACTAAATCAGCCCCAGCATTTT. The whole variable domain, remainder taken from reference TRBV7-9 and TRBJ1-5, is DTGVSQNPRHKITKRGQNVTFRCDPISEHNRLYWYRQTLGQGPEFLTYFQNEAQLEKSRLLSDRFSAERPKGSFSTLEIQRTEQGDSAMYLCASSPSGRLNQPQHFGDGTRLSIL.

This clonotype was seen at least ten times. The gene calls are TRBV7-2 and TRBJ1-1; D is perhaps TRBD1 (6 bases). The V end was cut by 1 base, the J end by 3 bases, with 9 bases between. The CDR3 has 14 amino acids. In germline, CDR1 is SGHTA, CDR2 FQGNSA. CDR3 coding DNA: TGTGCCAGCAGCTTAGTGGCAGGGGACACTGAAGCTTTCTTT. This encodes CASSLVAGDTEAFF.

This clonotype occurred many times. CDR3 DNA: TGTGCCAGCAGTTACTCAGAGGGGGGCGAGCAGTACGTC. Residues: CASSYSEGGEQYV. The chain joins TRBV6-6 to TRBJ2-7; D possibly matches TRBD1 or TRBD2 (6 bases each). This CDR3 is built from 13 residues. Trimming shortened V by 0 bases and J by 6 bases, and 9 bases separated the two germline ends. The germline V gene has CDR1 MNHNY and CDR2 SVGAGI (reference sequence).

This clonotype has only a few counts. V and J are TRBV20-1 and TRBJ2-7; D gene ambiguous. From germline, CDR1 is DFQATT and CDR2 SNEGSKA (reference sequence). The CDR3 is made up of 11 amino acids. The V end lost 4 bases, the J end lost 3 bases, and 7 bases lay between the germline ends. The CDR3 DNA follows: TGCAGTGCTAAGAGAGACTACGAGCAGTACTTC. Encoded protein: CSAKRDYEQYF.

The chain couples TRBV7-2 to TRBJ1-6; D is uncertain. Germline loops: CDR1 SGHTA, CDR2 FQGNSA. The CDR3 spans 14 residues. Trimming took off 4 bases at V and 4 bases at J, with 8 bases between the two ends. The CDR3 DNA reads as TGTGCCAGCAGCTCCGTTTCGTATAATTCACCCCTCCACTTT. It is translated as CASSSVSYNSPLHF.

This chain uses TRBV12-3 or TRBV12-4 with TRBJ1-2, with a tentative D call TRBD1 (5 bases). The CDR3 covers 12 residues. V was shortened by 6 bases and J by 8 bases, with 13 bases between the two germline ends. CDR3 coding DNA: TGTGCCAGCAGGCCAGGGTCGCGCGGCTACACCTTC. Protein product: CASRPGSRGYTF.

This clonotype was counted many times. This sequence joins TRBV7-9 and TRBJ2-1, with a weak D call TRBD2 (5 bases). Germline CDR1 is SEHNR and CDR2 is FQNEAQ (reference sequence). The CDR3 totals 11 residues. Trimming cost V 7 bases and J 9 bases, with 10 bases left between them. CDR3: CASKLRGEQFF. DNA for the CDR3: TGTGCCAGCAAACTTCGGGGTGAGCAGTTCTTC.

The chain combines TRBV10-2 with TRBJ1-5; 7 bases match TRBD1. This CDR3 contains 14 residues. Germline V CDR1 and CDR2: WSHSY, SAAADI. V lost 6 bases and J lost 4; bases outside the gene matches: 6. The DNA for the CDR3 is TGCGCCAGCAGATTGGGACAGCAAAATCAGCCCCAGCATTTT. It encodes CASRLGQQNQPQHF.